This T cell receptor beta chain emerged from a study of blood T cell repertoires in COVID-19. Study overall: COVID-19 samples collected from the United States, Italy and Spain covered acute and convalescent phases.

CDR3 length: 17 amino acids. The V end lost 5 bases, the J end lost 1 base, and 18 bases lay between the germline ends. Per the germline V gene, CDR1 is LNHDA and CDR2 is SQIVND (reference sequence). In the original workflow: Researchers report that nucleated cell counts were estimated from reference gene primer amplification. Only in-frame clones appear in the TCRdb table, and some are missing; sequencing was by immunoSEQ multiplex PCR. The V and J calls and clone size come from that table; D and trimming were worked out from the DNA. The table shows some 240,000 clones, with more than 80% occurring only once. In Seattle, patients joined the study during active infection and were tracked longitudinally.

The sequenced sample was peripheral blood. The chain joins TRBV19 to TRBJ1-3; possibly TRBD1 for D (5 bases). The origin of this receptor is a woman of 80 years or more with COVID-19, enrolled during active disease. CDR3 in amino acids: CASSGGTATTSGNTIYF. CDR3 nucleotides: TGTGCCAGTAGTGGAGGGACGGCTACCACTTCTGGAAACACCATATATTTT.